This TCR beta chain was retrieved from a study of blood T cell repertoires in COVID-19 (dated by TCRdb to about 2020). For the study in its entirety: Samples covering the acute and convalescent phases of COVID-19 were provided by collaborators in the United States, Italy and Spain. Samples were obtained from the ongoing ImmuneRACE study (first 160 participants) and from 950 to 1,500 subjects provided by 6 global collaborators. The prospective study material was composed of cDNA or gDNA derived from T cells, B-cell-depleted T cells, or PBMCs. A de-identified subject ID, COVID-19 status, age in years and sex were almost always included in the sample metadata. The dataset comprised deeply sampled blood TCRbeta repertoires from subjects exposed to, actively infected with, or recovered from COVID-19. HLA class I and class II types, where available, came from metadata supplied by the sample provider rather than from assay-based typing. The repertoires were released in a freely available public database meant as a resource for research on the immune response to SARS-CoV-2. General study outcomes and caveats: Clinical and demographic metadata were provided uncurated, with the amount varying by source and participant.

Of note for this clone: What this receptor recognizes is not known. No qualities accompany the bases; no much larger clone lies one base away.

TCRbeta CDR3 regions were amplified from genomic DNA using the immunoSEQ Assay, a bias-controlled multiplex PCR. Concerning the study's data processing: The number of nucleated cells in each sample was estimated by amplification of reference gene primers within the assay. Sequence reads were collapsed and filtered to measure the absolute abundance of every unique TCRbeta CDR3 rearrangement. For each sample, productive Simpson clonality was calculated by taking the square root of Simpson's diversity index across productive rearrangements. Drawn from immuneACCESS, this table holds only the in-frame rearrangements with V and J called that TCRdb kept. Clones are partly lost; checked studies trace under half to an unresolved V gene and leave the rest unexplained. V, J and clone size are those of that table, while D and trimming were read from the DNA. The table for this sample lists roughly 140,000 clones; roughly 84% of them were counted only once. In total, the top ten clones hold under 9.5% of the sample.

CDR1 is given as SNHLY and CDR2 as FYNNEI, both from the germline V gene. The cysteine opens and the phenylalanine closes a CDR3 of 14 amino acids. Just CDR3 DNA is preserved here, 42 bases in frame from base 1. V has 7 bases trimmed and J has 5 bases trimmed; junction bases matching no gene number 8. Each collaborating institution followed its own protocols to collect whole blood in K2EDTA tubes. Collaborator samples were shipped for TCRbeta analysis as frozen whole blood, isolated PBMCs, or DNA extracted from either sample type. Sequenced material: peripheral blood. This chain joins TRBV2 to TRBJ2-5; 9 bases in the middle match TRBD2. This clonotype was sampled from a human donor in a cohort sampled during active COVID-19. The DNA reads TGTGCCAGCAAGCGCGGGGGGGCATCCGAGACCCAGTACTTC. It is translated as CASKRGGASETQYF.